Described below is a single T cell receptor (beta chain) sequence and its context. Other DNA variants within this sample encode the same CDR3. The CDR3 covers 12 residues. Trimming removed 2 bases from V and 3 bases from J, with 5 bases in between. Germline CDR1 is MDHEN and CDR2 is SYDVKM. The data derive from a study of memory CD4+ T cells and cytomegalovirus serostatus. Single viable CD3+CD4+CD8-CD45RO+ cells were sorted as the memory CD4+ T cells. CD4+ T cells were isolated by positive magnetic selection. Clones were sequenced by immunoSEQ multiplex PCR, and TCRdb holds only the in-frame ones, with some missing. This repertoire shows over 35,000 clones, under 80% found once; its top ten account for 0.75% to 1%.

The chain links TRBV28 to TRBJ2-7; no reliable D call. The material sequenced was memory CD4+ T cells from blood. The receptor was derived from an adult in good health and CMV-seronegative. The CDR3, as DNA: TGTGCCAGCAGTTTAGGCAGCTACGAGCAGTACTTC. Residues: CASSLGSYEQYF. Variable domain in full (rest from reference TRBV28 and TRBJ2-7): DVKVTQSSRYLVKRTGEKVFLECVQDMDHENMFWYRQDPGLGLRLIYFSYDVKMKEKGDIPEGYSVSREKKERFSLILESASTNQTSMYLCASSLGSYEQYFGPGTRLTVT.